Described below is a single TCR beta chain sequence and its context. The count of this clone is one. Its cognate antigen has yet to be identified. Gene names and germline sequences refer to the mouse in this case. The sequence runs out 1 residue before the end of the CDR3; the remainder is reconstructed from the germline J gene. The record originates from a study of tissue T cells after allogeneic stem cell transplantation (dated by TCRdb to between 2021 and 2023). A note on the overall study: Using research autopsies of patients with and without GVHD, plus mouse models of GVHD, the study profiled TCR beta repertoires across many tissues. The human part of the study was a prospective observational study with no blinding and no randomization.

The time point label for this specimen denotes: mouse harvest day 7 after allogeneic transplant. Each mouse graft, delivered by tail vein injection, combined 10^6 splenic CD5+ T cells with 10^7 T-cell-depleted bone marrow cells. Mouse GVHD was modeled in a major MHC-mismatch B6 (H2b) into BALB/c (H2d) model, with tissues profiled at day 7 or 14. On day 7 or 14 post-transplant, mouse tissues and retro-orbital blood were harvested with separate sterile tools for each animal, and livers were flushed before harvest. Before genomic DNA was isolated with the DNeasy Blood & Tissue Kit, mouse tissues were minced with razor blades in buffered saline. The library relied on the immunoSEQ multiplex PCR assay. TCRbeta CDR3 sequencing was done by Adaptive Biotechnologies at survey depth, reporting CDR3 sequences, V/J genes, productive frequency and template counts. TCR beta CDR3 regions were amplified from genomic DNA instead of RNA. In the source study's methods: Pairwise repertoire overlap between tissues was quantified with Jensen-Shannon divergence, where 1 means complete divergence and 0 identical. Tissues were clustered by single-linkage agglomerative hierarchical clustering of pairwise JSD values and displayed as dendrograms. GLIPH2 was applied to all patient samples using simulation_depth 1000, kmer_min_depth 3, and cdr3_length_cutoff 8, and only groups with more than two unique CDR3s were retained. A standardized tissue-overlap score was calculated by extrapolating Jaccard GLIPH-group overlap across patients to a standard repertoire size of 1000 clones. To look at how diversity was associated with clinical or experimental variables, linear mixed-effect models were used, with tissue treated as a fixed effect and individual treated as a random effect. TCRdb mirrors the immuneACCESS table, restricted to in-frame sequences. Some clones are absent from its copies; in checked studies, under half trace to an unresolved V gene, and the reason for the others is unknown. D and trimming were read from the DNA, whereas the V and J calls and clone size are those reported in that table. The sample includes more than 7,000 clones, with roughly half observed a single time. The biggest ten clones account for 5.1% of the sample.

V sheds 5 bases and J sheds 4 bases, leaving 7 bases between their ends. The germline V gene (reference sequence) specifies SNHLY as CDR1 and FYNGKV as CDR2. The CDR3 spans 12 residues, from the cysteine through the phenylalanine. The DNA shown is the part of the CDR3 that was read: 33 bases, in frame from base 1. Points the paper makes about the study in general: In both patients and mice, T cells from blood and spleen picked up only a limited part of the TCR repertoire that was detected in tissues. Within patients, how anatomically similar tissues were was a major factor shaping TCR repertoire composition, regardless of disease or transplant status. The study did not establish which tissue TCRs were alloreactive or antigen-specific, and some clones may have been host cells that persisted. Only a few T cell clones appeared in more than one patient, yet motif-based clustering showed tissue-specific repertoire signatures that were shared between patients. Sampling depth was acknowledged as a limitation, and the patient cohort was both small and clinically heterogeneous.

The sequence links TRBV3 to TRBJ2-4; the D gene cannot be resolved reliably. This TCR was recovered from a female BALB/c mouse given C57BL/6 T cells with graft-versus-host disease after an allogeneic hematopoietic cell transplant. The sequenced sample consisted of gut tissue. The CDR3 DNA, read in part, is TGTGCCAGCAGCCGGGGAGAAAACACCTTGTAC. This sequence encodes CASSRGENTLY. The entire CDR3 sequence reads CASSRGENTLYF. Extended through the reference TRBV3 and TRBJ2-4 proteins, this CDR3 yields the full variable domain: GPKVLQIPSHQIIDMGQMVTLNCDPVSNHLYFYWYKQILGQQMEFLVNFYNGKVMEKSKLFKDQFSVERPDGSYFTLKIQPTALEDSAVYFCASSRGENTLYFGAGTRLSVL.